Following are 2 T cell receptor beta chains from one sample sequenced in a study of CD8 T cells in Susac syndrome. After extraction with the RNeasy kit, roughly 0.5 to 1 ug of the RNA was reverse transcribed using random hexamers. TCRdb re-called the immunoSEQ multiplex PCR reads through MiXCR, storing one row per CDR3 protein. Of tens of thousands of distinct CDR3 sequences listed, 95% are singletons. Sequencing was carried out using CD8+ T cells from PBMCs. The receptors were gathered from a human donor with Susac syndrome.

This rearrangement joins TRBV27 to TRBJ1-2, with a possible D match to TRBD1 (5 bases). This CDR3 spans 13 amino acids. CDR1 is MNHEY and CDR2 is SMNVEV in the germline V gene (reference sequence). Trimming shortened V by 3 bases and J by 6 bases, and 11 bases separated the two germline ends. CDR3 residues: CASSFSGYNGYTF. The CDR3 nucleotides are TGTGCCAGCAGTTTTTCAGGGTATAATGGCTACACCTTC.

This clonotype was detected only once. The rearrangement links TRBV20-1 to TRBJ2-1; 15 nucleotides match TRBD2. This CDR3 has 19 residues. Trimming at V came to 6 bases and at J to 4 bases, leaving 16 bases not matched to a gene. The germline V gene has CDR1 DFQATT and CDR2 SNEGSKA (reference sequence). DNA of the CDR3: TGCAGTGCCAATCGAGGACTAGCGGGAGGGCCTCGTAAATACAATGAGCAGTTCTTC. Translated: CSANRGLAGGPRKYNEQFF.